Listed below are T cell receptor beta chains from one sample, sequenced in a study of stem cell transplantation in POMP-related autoinflammatory disease. TCRdb keeps only in-frame clones here, not all; method: immunoSEQ multiplex PCR. Of some 9,400 clones listed, 75% to 85% were seen once; the top ten hold 4.6%. Sequencing was performed on CD4+ T cells from PBMCs, taken after stem cell transplantation. Receptor source: a human patient with POMP-related autoinflammation and immune dysregulation (PRAID). Some T cells may have come from the graft donor. Each CDR3 is given with its conserved first and last residue. The D gene is left open where the match is weak. Clone size is not always given. Where it is, it says once, few, many or a class for expanded clones.

D: .
V: TRBV2
J: TRBJ2-2
size: .
DNA: TGTGCCAGTCTCCTGACTACGGGGAGTACCGGGGAGCTGTTTTTT
CDR3: CASLLTTGSTGELFF

D: .
V: TRBV14
J: TRBJ2-1
size: once
DNA: TGTGCCAGCAGCCCGACGAAAACCACGAGGCACAATGAGCAGTTCTTC
CDR3: CASSPTKTTRHNEQFF

D: TRBD2
V: TRBV7-9
J: TRBJ2-1
size: .
DNA: TGTGCCAGCAGCGCCCGGGACTACTACAATGAGCAGTTCTTC
CDR3: CASSARDYYNEQFF

D: TRBD2
V: TRBV24-1
J: TRBJ2-1
size: .
DNA: TGTGCCACCAGTGACCCCTCAGCGGGAGTTCCCTACAATGAGCAGTTCTTC
CDR3: CATSDPSAGVPYNEQFF

D: .
V: TRBV30
J: TRBJ2-1
size: .
DNA: TGTGCCTGGAGCCTCCTACGGAATGAGCAGTTCTTC
CDR3: CAWSLLRNEQFF

D: .
V: TRBV30
J: TRBJ2-1
size: .
DNA: TGTGCCTGGGCCATAGACCGCAATGAGCAGTTCTTC
CDR3: CAWAIDRNEQFF

D: .
V: TRBV7-2
J: TRBJ1-2
size: .
DNA: TGTGCCAGCAGACCTACGACGATCCCCTATGGCTACACCTTC
CDR3: CASRPTTIPYGYTF

D: .
V: TRBV30
J: TRBJ1-5
size: .
DNA: TGTGCCTGGAGTGTTCAGAGCAATCAGCCCCAGCATTTT
CDR3: CAWSVQSNQPQHF

D: .
V: TRBV5-5
J: TRBJ1-3
size: .
DNA: TGTGCCAGCAGCTTGGGCCCTCGGCAGGGATCTGGAAACACCATATATTTT
CDR3: CASSLGPRQGSGNTIYF

D: TRBD2
V: TRBV19
J: TRBJ2-1
size: .
DNA: TGTGCCAGTAGTGTATTACTAGCGGGAGGGATTAATGAGCAGTTCTTC
CDR3: CASSVLLAGGINEQFF

D: TRBD2
V: TRBV14
J: TRBJ2-2
size: few
DNA: TGTGCCAGCAGCCTCTTAGCGGGAGTCGGGGAGCTGTTTTTT
CDR3: CASSLLAGVGELFF

D: .
V: TRBV24-1
J: TRBJ2-3
size: .
DNA: TGTGCCACCTCCCCGAGGGCAGGGGGACTGAAGTCCACAGATACGCAGTATTTT
CDR3: CATSPRAGGLKSTDTQYF

D: .
V: TRBV5-4
J: TRBJ1-2
size: .
DNA: TGTGCCAGCAAGATGGAAGACTATGGCTACACCTTC
CDR3: CASKMEDYGYTF

D: .
V: TRBV3-1/TRBV3-2
J: TRBJ2-1
size: .
DNA: TGTGCCAGCAGCCAATCTCGGGCCCAGTTCTTC
CDR3: CASSQSRAQFF

D: .
V: TRBV10-1
J: TRBJ2-1
size: .
DNA: TGCGCCGCCGGAAGGACTTCGCCGGCGAATGAGCAGTTCTTC
CDR3: CAAGRTSPANEQFF

D: TRBD2
V: TRBV7-9
J: TRBJ2-1
size: .
DNA: TGTGCCAGCAGCAGGGGACTAGCAGCCAACAATGAGCAGTTCTTC
CDR3: CASSRGLAANNEQFF

D: .
V: TRBV11-3
J: TRBJ2-7
size: few
DNA: TGTGCCAGCAGCTTAGATGGGACCTACGAGCAGTACTTC
CDR3: CASSLDGTYEQYF

D: TRBD2
V: TRBV19
J: TRBJ2-3
size: .
DNA: TGTGCCAGTAGTTGGACTAGCGGATTCACAGATACGCAGTATTTT
CDR3: CASSWTSGFTDTQYF

D: .
V: TRBV19
J: TRBJ2-1
size: .
DNA: TGTGCCAGTAGTATATCGTTAGGACAAAATGAGCAGTTCTTC
CDR3: CASSISLGQNEQFF

D: TRBD1
V: TRBV6-2/TRBV6-3
J: TRBJ2-3
size: .
DNA: TGTGCCAGCAGACCTACGGGACAGGGGAGGGATACGCAGTATTTT
CDR3: CASRPTGQGRDTQYF

D: .
V: TRBV30
J: TRBJ2-2
size: once
DNA: TGTGCCTGGAGTGTAGACTACTCCATGGCCGGGGAGCTGTTTTTT
CDR3: CAWSVDYSMAGELFF

D: .
V: TRBV6-6
J: TRBJ1-2
size: .
DNA: TGTGCCAGCAGTTACTCGAGGCAGGGGAAACATGGCTACACCTTC
CDR3: CASSYSRQGKHGYTF

D: .
V: TRBV7-2
J: TRBJ2-1
size: .
DNA: TGTGCCAGCAGCTCGAACAGCGGACTCAATGAGCAGTTCTTC
CDR3: CASSSNSGLNEQFF

D: .
V: TRBV6-1
J: TRBJ2-1
size: .
DNA: TGTGCCAGCAGGGAGAGGTATGAGCAGTTCTTC
CDR3: CASRERYEQFF

D: .
V: TRBV7-9
J: TRBJ2-5
size: few
DNA: TGTGCCAGCAGCAAAGAGACCCAGTACTTC
CDR3: CASSKETQYF

D: TRBD1
V: TRBV5-1
J: TRBJ1-4
size: once
DNA: TGCGCCAGCAGCTTGCGGACAGGGTTTGAAAAACTGTTTTTT
CDR3: CASSLRTGFEKLFF

D: TRBD2
V: TRBV24-1
J: TRBJ2-1
size: .
DNA: TGTGCCACCAGTGACCTTAGCGGGAGGGATCACAATGAGCAGTTCTTC
CDR3: CATSDLSGRDHNEQFF

D: .
V: TRBV28
J: TRBJ2-7
size: .
DNA: TGTGCCAGCAGTTCGAACAAGGGACCCTACGAGCAGTACTTC
CDR3: CASSSNKGPYEQYF

D: .
V: TRBV20-1
J: TRBJ2-2
size: .
DNA: TGCAGTGCTAGGGCGACCGGGGAGCTGTTTTTT
CDR3: CSARATGELFF

D: TRBD1
V: TRBV11-3
J: TRBJ2-7
size: .
DNA: TGTGCCAGCAGCTATCCGGGACAGGGATACTACGAGCAGTACTTC
CDR3: CASSYPGQGYYEQYF

D: .
V: TRBV5-1
J: TRBJ2-3
size: .
DNA: TGCGCCAGTCATGCGATAGGCCAGGGCCGCACAGATACGCAGTATTTT
CDR3: CASHAIGQGRTDTQYF